This TCR beta chain appears in the sequencing data of a study of CD8+ T cells in alopecia areata. Background on the study: Tofacitinib lasted 6 to 18 months, then 6 months off drug. Study results and limitations: Scalp lesions, especially in alopecia totalis/universalis, had higher clonality than normal scalp. Significant decreases in scalp clonality and expanded CD8+ clones followed tofacitinib treatment.

The V gene end was trimmed by 1 base and the J gene end by 2 bases; junction bases not matched to a gene: 0. Germline CDR1 LGHNA, CDR2 YSLEER. This CDR3 spans 16 amino acids. Treatment in this sample: oral pan-JAK inhibitor, 5-10 mg twice daily. Isolated RNA was reverse transcribed into cDNA used as the sequencing template. The data were produced by immunoSEQ multiplex PCR, yet TCRdb's version contains in-frame clones alone and is incomplete. The sample has some 200,000 clones; roughly three fifths are singletons. Of note for this clone: Its antigen is undetermined. Other DNA sequences from this sample encode an identical CDR3 as well.

The rearrangement links TRBV4-3 to TRBJ2-5, with 14 bases fitting TRBD2. Sequenced material: CD4+ T cells sorted from blood, taken at week 4, from a patient treated with tofacitinib. The receptor comes from a human donor with alopecia areata. The CDR3 protein is CASSQGLAGGQETQYF. DNA for the CDR3: TGCGCCAGCAGCCAAGGACTAGCGGGGGGGCAAGAGACCCAGTACTTC.